This T cell receptor (beta chain) was obtained from a study of CD8 T cells in Susac syndrome. Study context: Intravenous immunoglobulin alone or corticosteroids were being given to patients with Susac syndrome at blood draw, unless they were therapy-naive. Notes on the study in general: Among active patients and in TEMRA cells, CD8+ clonal expansion in Susac reached its peak.

Sequencing of TCR beta covered CD8+ and CD4+ T cells obtained from blood. The CDR3 spans 13 residues. With 7 bases removed from V and 8 bases from J, the gap between germline ends came to 15 bases. CDR1 is SGHAT and CDR2 is FQNNGV in the germline V gene. Concerning this clonotype: Its antigen is still unknown.

RNA totalling about 0.5 to 1 ug underwent reverse transcription with random hexamers. immunoSEQ multiplex PCR amplified TCR beta CDR3 across 54 Vbeta, 13 Jbeta. MiXCR, run by TCRdb on the immunoSEQ multiplex PCR reads, gives a single entry per CDR3 protein. This sample has 70,000 to 100,000 distinct CDR3 sequences; about 96% occur once, and the top ten carry approximately 0.39%. The clonotype comes from a human donor with Susac syndrome. Material: CD8+ T cells from PBMCs. The rearrangement joins TRBV11-2 to TRBJ2-4; TRBD2 might be the D (5 bases). The CDR3 DNA follows: TGTGCCAGCACCCTCGGGGTAGGAGACATTCAGTACTTC. Amino acid sequence: CASTLGVGDIQYF.